This T cell receptor (beta chain) was obtained from a study of blood T cell repertoires in COVID-19. Study-level information: Italy, Spain and the United States were the sources of the convalescent and acute COVID-19 samples. T cells, B-cell-depleted T cells, or PBMCs provided the cDNA or gDNA that served as material.

V lost 6 bases to trimming and J lost 7 bases, with 12 bases between them. The CDR3 extends over 12 amino acids. CDR1 SGHNT and CDR2 YENEEA come from the germline V gene. The authors' processing: How many nucleated cells were present was estimated from reference gene primer amplification. Here immunoSEQ multiplex PCR was the method, and the copy in TCRdb shows in-frame clones only, minus some. That table furnishes V, J and clone size, whereas the DNA furnished D and trimming. This table holds about 69,000 clones, 85% to 90% found once. Source material: peripheral blood. The sequence was obtained from an elderly man with acute or convalescent COVID-19. The V call is TRBV11-3, the J call TRBJ1-2; maybe TRBD1 (6 bases). The CDR3 sequence: CASSHRDGGYTF. CDR3 DNA: TGTGCCAGCAGTCACAGGGACGGTGGCTACACCTTC.